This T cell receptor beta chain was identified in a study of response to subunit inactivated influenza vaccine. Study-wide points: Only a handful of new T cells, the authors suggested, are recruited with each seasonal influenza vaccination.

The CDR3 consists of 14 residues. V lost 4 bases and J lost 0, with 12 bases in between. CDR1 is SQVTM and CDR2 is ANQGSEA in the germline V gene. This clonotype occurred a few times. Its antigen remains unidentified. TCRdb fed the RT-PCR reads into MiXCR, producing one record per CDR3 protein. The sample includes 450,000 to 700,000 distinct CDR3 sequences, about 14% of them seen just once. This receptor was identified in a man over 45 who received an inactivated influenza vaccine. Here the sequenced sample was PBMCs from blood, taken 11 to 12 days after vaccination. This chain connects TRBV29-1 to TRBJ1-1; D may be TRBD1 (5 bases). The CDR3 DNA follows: TGCAGCGTTGTTTCAGGGTGGGTGAACACTGAAGCTTTCTTT. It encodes CSVVSGWVNTEAFF.